This T cell receptor (beta chain) was identified in a study of T-cell reconstitution after alpha-beta-depleted transplantation in children. TCRbeta library preparation incorporated unique molecular identifiers. Via MiXCR, TCRdb re-called the PCR reads, giving one row per CDR3 protein. This sample yields 500,000 to 650,000 distinct CDR3 sequences, of which over 9.5% are seen a single time; approximately 14% belongs to the top ten. Overall study results and limits: In patients about two months after transplant, alpha-beta T cells reportedly arose from several hundred expanded graft clones. Some patients showed high day-60 TCRbeta diversity, which derived from surviving recipient T cells and thymic progenitors.

V lost 4 bases and J lost 1, with 16 bases in between. This CDR3 spans 16 amino acids. Germline CDR1 reads LGHNA; CDR2 reads YSLEER. Only a few counts were recorded for this clonotype. Its cognate antigen is unknown. The input for sequencing was PBMCs, mostly from graft donor cells, taken 180 days after TCRalphabeta/CD19-depleted stem cell transplant. The receptor comes from a female patient between 2 and 15 years old who had a stem cell transplant for aplastic anemia, so the T cells may come from the graft donor. J is TRBJ2-5 and V is TRBV4-3; D may match TRBD1 or TRBD2 (6 bases each). The CDR3 spells CASSLTGWGAQETQYF. In DNA, the CDR3 is TGCGCCAGCAGCCTAACAGGGTGGGGGGCCCAAGAGACCCAGTACTTC.